Shown below are 18 T cell receptor beta chains from a single sample sequenced in a study of T cell changes during pregnancy in multiple sclerosis. Generated by immunoSEQ multiplex PCR, the TCRdb table keeps only in-frame clones and is missing some. Counted here are about 17,000 clones, 88% occurring once; the ten biggest clones make up roughly 12%. Source: CD8+ T cells from peripheral blood mononuclear cells, taken after pregnancy. These receptors originate from a female donor in good health, enrolled as a control in a pregnancy study.

This clone appeared once. The chain uses TRBV13 and TRBJ1-2; the D gene is possibly TRBD1 (5 bases). Germline CDR1 is PRHDT and CDR2 is FYEKMQ (reference sequence). The V end was cut by 4 bases, the J end by 5 bases, with 11 bases between. The CDR3 runs 13 residues. The CDR3 DNA is TGTGCCAGCAGCTCACAGGAGCCTTATGGCTACACCTTC. Translated: CASSSQEPYGYTF.

J is TRBJ1-1 and V is TRBV18; 7 nucleotides align to TRBD1. J gave up 4 bases and V 2 bases, and 7 bases lay outside the gene matches. The CDR3 is 15 amino acids. Per the germline V gene, CDR1 is KGHSH and CDR2 is LQKENI. CDR3 sequence reads: CASSPATGPTTEAFF. For the CDR3, the DNA is TGTGCCAGCTCACCAGCGACAGGGCCGACCACTGAAGCTTTCTTT.

The J gene is TRBJ2-7, the V gene TRBV4-1; D might be TRBD1 (5 bases). The germline gives CDR1 MGHRA, CDR2 YSYEKL. Trimming removed 1 base at V and 7 bases at J, with 11 bases between. The CDR3 covers 13 residues. In nucleotides, the CDR3 is TGCGCCAGCAGCCAAGTCGGACGACAGGAGCAGTACTTC. Its translation is CASSQVGRQEQYF.

This sequence joins TRBV6-4 and TRBJ2-1, with a weak D call TRBD2 (5 bases). Germline lookup yields CDR1 MRHNA and CDR2 SNTAGT. V gave up 3 bases and J gave up 8 bases, with 14 bases separating them. This CDR3 is 14 amino acids long. The CDR3 DNA reads as TGTGCCAGCAGTGAGGGAGCGGAATTACATGAGCAGTTCTTC. It is translated as CASSEGAELHEQFF.

The rearrangement uses TRBV27 and TRBJ1-4; D gene uncertain. Deletions cut 6 bases from V and 7 bases from J, with 18 bases between. The CDR3 is 15 residues long. The germline V gene encodes CDR1 MNHEY and CDR2 SMNVEV (reference sequence). In nucleotides, the CDR3 is TGTGCCAGCAGCACAGTCCGGTATATCGGTGAAAAACTGTTTTTT. Amino acid sequence: CASSTVRYIGEKLFF.

This chain links TRBV4-1 with TRBJ2-7, with D perhaps TRBD2 (5 bases). This CDR3 region has 14 residues. V lost 3 bases to trimming and J lost 1 base, with 10 bases between them. CDR1 MGHRA and CDR2 YSYEKL come from the germline V gene. CDR3 region: CASSHNEGSYEQYF. CDR3 in DNA: TGCGCCAGCAGCCACAATGAGGGATCCTACGAGCAGTACTTC.

Only one count was recorded for this clone. The rearrangement links TRBV6-1 to TRBJ1-1, with D possibly matching TRBD1 (5 bases). Trimming removed 6 bases from V and 2 bases from J, with 13 bases in between. Germline lookup yields CDR1 MNHNS and CDR2 SASEGT. This CDR3 is 14 amino acids long. The CDR3 protein is CASSVTGDNTEAFF. CDR3 sequence (DNA): TGTGCCAGCAGCGTAACGGGGGATAACACTGAAGCTTTCTTT.

The chain couples TRBV4-1 to TRBJ2-3, with 8 bases that match TRBD1. V lost 1 base, J lost 2 bases, and 5 bases stayed unmatched. Germline loops: CDR1 MGHRA, CDR2 YSYEKL. CDR3 length: 16 residues. This CDR3 reads CASSQGQGAHTDTQYF. CDR3 DNA: TGCGCCAGCAGCCAAGGGCAGGGGGCGCACACAGATACGCAGTATTTT.

This clone was picked up one time. The chain uses TRBV2 and TRBJ1-2; tentatively, D is TRBD1 (5 bases). V was cut by 7 bases and J by 7 bases, with 10 bases left in between. The CDR3 extends over 11 amino acids. The V gene's germline CDR1 is SNHLY and CDR2 FYNNEI. The CDR3 sequence is CASTSGFGYTF. CDR3 DNA: TGTGCCAGCACGTCAGGGTTTGGCTACACCTTC.

The chain uses TRBV11-2 and TRBJ2-7, with D perhaps TRBD2 (5 bases). CDR3 length: 14 residues. CDR1 is SGHAT, CDR2 FQNNGV, per germline. Trimming stripped 3 bases from V and 3 bases from J, with 12 bases between. The CDR3 sequence is CASSFTRGNYEQYF. Written as DNA, the CDR3 is TGTGCCAGCAGCTTCACCCGAGGGAACTACGAGCAGTACTTC.

The rearrangement joins TRBV27 to TRBJ1-4, with 8 bases matching TRBD1. V lost 6 bases, J lost 5 bases, and 5 bases stayed unmatched. CDR3 length: 14 residues. Germline CDR1 MNHEY, CDR2 SMNVEV (reference sequence). The CDR3 nucleotides read TGTGCCAGCAGATCCGGACAGGGAAATGAAAAACTGTTTTTT. This encodes CASRSGQGNEKLFF. Full variable domain (outside the CDR3, taken from reference TRBV27 and TRBJ1-4): EAQVTQNPRYLITVTGKKLTVTCSQNMNHEYMSWYRQDPGLGLRQIYYSMNVEVTDKGDVPEGYKVSRKEKRNFPLILESPSPNQTSLYFCASRSGQGNEKLFFGSGTQLSVL.

This chain uses TRBV6-5 with TRBJ2-7; 9 nucleotides line up with TRBD1. J gave up 4 bases and V 7 bases, and 5 bases lay outside the gene matches. There are 13 residues in the CDR3. Germline loops: CDR1 MNHEY, CDR2 SVGAGI. The chain's CDR3 is CASTGTGQYEQYF. The CDR3, as DNA: TGTGCCAGCACCGGGACAGGGCAATACGAGCAGTACTTC.

The chain recombines TRBV6-5 with TRBJ2-2; TRBD2 matches 7 bases. V lost 2 bases, J lost 1 base, and 1 base stayed unmatched. Germline V gene lookup returns CDR1 MNHEY and CDR2 SVGAGI. The length of the CDR3 is 15 residues. This CDR3 is CASSYQRENTGELFF. The CDR3 coding sequence is TGTGCCAGCAGTTACCAGCGGGAGAACACCGGGGAGCTGTTTTTT.

The chain links TRBV5-4 to TRBJ2-1, with TRBD2 as a possible D gene (7 bases). CDR1 SGHNT and CDR2 YYREEE come from the germline V gene (reference sequence). The CDR3 is made up of 12 amino acids. V lost 4 bases and J lost 10, with 12 bases in between. CDR3 sequence reads: CASSLGGGEQFF. The CDR3, as DNA: TGTGCCAGCAGCCTGGGGGGGGGCGAGCAGTTCTTC.

V and J are TRBV29-1 and TRBJ1-1; weak D call: TRBD1 (6 bases). Germline values: CDR1 SQVTM, CDR2 ANQGSEA. CDR3 length: 13 residues. V was shortened by 7 bases and J by 4 bases, with 16 bases between the two germline ends. The CDR3 here is CSGSAGEGTEAFF. For the CDR3, the DNA is TGCAGCGGATCAGCAGGGGAGGGCACTGAAGCTTTCTTT.

This clone was detected only a few times. V gene TRBV5-6 combines with J gene TRBJ1-2; D is unresolved. V was trimmed by 2 bases and J by 10 bases, leaving 6 bases between them. The CDR3 totals 10 residues. Germline CDR1 SGHDT, CDR2 YYEEEE. The CDR3 protein is CASSFSVYTF. The CDR3 DNA follows: TGTGCCAGCAGCTTTAGCGTCTACACCTTC.

CDR3 in amino acids: CASSQGGKNIQYF. The CDR3 DNA is TGTGCCAGTAGCCAGGGGGGCAAAAACATTCAGTACTTC. The chain couples TRBV19 to TRBJ2-4; a possible D gene is TRBD1 (7 bases). The germline gives CDR1 LNHDA, CDR2 SQIVND (reference sequence). The CDR3 has 13 residues. V lost 6 bases and J 3 bases, leaving 9 bases between the germline ends.

CDR3 DNA sequence: TGTGCCAGCAGCACCCGGGACTATGGCTACACCTTC. Translated, it gives CASSTRDYGYTF. This chain joins TRBV21-1 and TRBJ1-2. TRBV21-1 is a recognized pseudogene. The CDR3 totals 12 residues.